Each of the 20 T cell receptor beta chains below was sequenced from the same sample in a study of T cell responses to AZD1222 COVID-19 vaccine. The repertoire was sequenced with immunoSEQ multiplex PCR; TCRdb's copy has only in-frame clones and lacks some. The profile shows around 120,000 clones, 87% of them singletons. The specimen comprised peripheral blood, sampled 28 days after the second AZD1222 dose. The receptors shown here come from an adult who received the AZD1222 COVID-19 vaccine.

This rearrangement joins TRBV18 to TRBJ1-1; D is unresolved. Germline assignment: CDR1 KGHSH and CDR2 LQKENI. CDR3 length equals 15 residues. V was cut by 1 base and J by 1 base, with 10 bases left in between. Written as DNA, the CDR3 is TGTGCCAGCTCACCACTGAACAGAGAGAACACTGAAGCTTTCTTT. Protein: CASSPLNRENTEAFF.

V is TRBV5-4 and J is TRBJ2-3; no clear D. The V gene lost 0 bases and the J gene lost 0 bases, with 8 bases spanning the gap. The germline gives CDR1 SGHNT, CDR2 YYREEE (reference sequence). This CDR3 contains 15 residues. The CDR3 region has the DNA TGTGCCAGCAGCTTGGAACTTCGAAGCACAGATACGCAGTATTTT. Translated: CASSLELRSTDTQYF.

The chain couples TRBV28 to TRBJ2-1; 9 bases fit TRBD2. Unmatched junction bases numbered 8, after V lost 2 bases and J lost 3 bases. CDR1 and CDR2 from the germline V gene are MDHEN and SYDVKM. The CDR3 has 17 residues. In DNA form, the CDR3 reads TGTGCCAGCAGTTTAGTGGCTAGCGGGATCGGCTACAATGAGCAGTTCTTC. Protein: CASSLVASGIGYNEQFF.

This clone was observed a single time. The chain has TRBV7-2 and TRBJ2-7, with D tentatively TRBD2 (6 bases). CDR1 and CDR2 from the germline V gene are SGHTA and FQGNSA. The CDR3 runs 15 residues. With 1 base removed from V and 1 base from J, the gap between germline ends came to 11 bases. The CDR3 DNA sequence: TGTGCCAGCAGCTTAGTCGGGAGAGGGTCCTACGAGCAGTACTTC. It translates to CASSLVGRGSYEQYF. Complete variable domain (other parts from reference TRBV7-2 and TRBJ2-7): GAGVSQSPSNKVTEKGKDVELRCDPISGHTALYWYRQSLGQGLEFLIYFQGNSAPDKSGLPSDRFSAERTGGSVSTLTIQRTQQEDSAVYLCASSLVGRGSYEQYFGPGTRLTVT.

This chain links TRBV30 with TRBJ2-1, with D hard to call. The germline V gene has CDR1 GTSNPN and CDR2 SVGIG (reference sequence). This CDR3 is built from 11 residues. With 0 bases removed from V and 9 bases from J, the gap between germline ends came to 6 bases. The CDR3 sequence is CAWSVKSEQFF. CDR3 in DNA: TGTGCCTGGAGTGTAAAGAGTGAGCAGTTCTTC. Drawing the rest from reference TRBV30 and TRBJ2-1, the complete variable domain is SQTIHQWPATLVQPVGSPLSLECTVEGTSNPNLYWYRQAAGRGLQLLFYSVGIGQISSEVPQNLSASRPQDRQFILSSKKLLLSDSGFYLCAWSVKSEQFFGPGTRLTVL.

The chain recombines TRBV6-5 with TRBJ2-7; the match to TRBD1 covers 7 bases. Germline V gene sequence: CDR1 MNHEY, CDR2 SVGAGI. V shed 6 bases and J 3 bases; nucleotides not matched to a gene: 8. This CDR3 contains 14 residues. CDR3 nucleotide sequence: TGTGCCAGCAGACGACAGGGAACCTACTACGAGCAGTACTTC. Translating gives CASRRQGTYYEQYF.

By share, this clone ranks as medium-sized. V is TRBV5-4 and J is TRBJ2-1; the match to TRBD1 covers 7 bases. Germline V gene lookup returns CDR1 SGHNT and CDR2 YYREEE (reference sequence). V shed 1 base, J shed 1 base, and the junction held 2 bases outside the gene matches. The CDR3 spans 15 residues. CDR3 in DNA: TGTGCCAGCAGCTTGAACAGGGGATCCTACAATGAGCAGTTCTTC. Encoded protein: CASSLNRGSYNEQFF.

CDR3 protein: CANAPTGEAQPQHF. The CDR3 bases are TGTGCCAACGCCCCGACAGGGGAGGCTCAGCCCCAGCATTTT. The rearrangement uses TRBV28 and TRBJ1-5, with 8 positions matching TRBD1. With V trimmed by 10 bases and J by 6 bases, 11 bases remained unmatched. This CDR3 is 14 amino acids long. From germline, CDR1 is MDHEN and CDR2 SYDVKM.

The rearrangement uses TRBV30 and TRBJ1-1; D remains unclear. Germline V gene lookup returns CDR1 GTSNPN and CDR2 SVGIG (reference sequence). The V end was cut by 5 bases, the J end by 3 bases, with 10 bases between. This CDR3 has 12 amino acids. Here the CDR3 DNA reads TGTGCCTGGGCCGCCGTGTACACTGAAGCTTTCTTT. Translation: CAWAAVYTEAFF.

This clone was seen once. J is TRBJ1-1 and V is TRBV4-1, with D uncertain. The germline CDR1 and CDR2 sequences are MGHRA and YSYEKL. The CDR3 length is 13 residues. V was shortened by 5 bases and J by 2 bases, with 9 bases between the two germline ends. CDR3 DNA sequence: TGCGCCAGCAGCGTTAAGGATAACACTGAAGCTTTCTTT. It specifies CASSVKDNTEAFF.

The rearrangement links TRBV24-1 to TRBJ2-7; no definite D call. There are 11 residues in the CDR3. V was pared by 3 bases and J by 5 bases, with 4 bases between. CDR1 KGHDR and CDR2 SFDVKD come from the germline V gene. CDR3 in amino acids: CATSDRDEQYF. The CDR3 nucleotides read TGTGCCACCAGTGATAGGGACGAGCAGTACTTC.

This chain uses TRBV6-4 with TRBJ1-1, with D possibly matching TRBD1 (5 bases). The CDR3 has 15 residues. The V gene's germline CDR1 is MRHNA and CDR2 SNTAGT. Trimming stripped 2 bases from V and 5 bases from J, with 15 bases between. CDR3 amino acids: CASSDKPGGGTEAFF. Here the CDR3 DNA reads TGTGCCAGCAGTGACAAGCCTGGGGGAGGAACTGAAGCTTTCTTT.

The V and J genes are TRBV10-2 and TRBJ2-5; D may be TRBD1 (5 bases). Trimming removed 8 bases from V and 2 bases from J, with 9 bases in between. This CDR3 is 12 amino acids long. Looked up from germline, CDR1 is WSHSY and CDR2 is SAAADI. The CDR3 region has the DNA TGCGCCAGCCAGACAGCTCAAGAGACCCAGTACTTC. Translation: CASQTAQETQYF.

The chain has TRBV5-4 and TRBJ2-7; D may be TRBD2 (5 bases). V was shortened by 0 bases and J by 1 base, with 8 bases between the two germline ends. There are 14 residues in the CDR3. The V gene's germline CDR1 is SGHNT and CDR2 YYREEE (reference sequence). The chain's CDR3 is CASSLDPGSYEQYF. For the CDR3, the DNA is TGTGCCAGCAGCTTGGACCCGGGGTCCTACGAGCAGTACTTC.

This clone has only a few counts. This rearrangement joins TRBV5-6 to TRBJ1-2; D might be TRBD1 (6 bases). Germline lookup yields CDR1 SGHDT and CDR2 YYEEEE. With 1 base removed from V and 2 bases from J, the gap between germline ends came to 24 bases. The CDR3 is made up of 19 amino acids. The CDR3 DNA sequence: TGTGCCAGCAGCTTGTTGGGGGGCGACTACATAAGGTCAAACTATGGCTACACCTTC. This gives the protein CASSLLGGDYIRSNYGYTF.

J is TRBJ1-2 and V is TRBV28, with unresolved D. This CDR3 is 15 amino acids long. Germline V CDR1 and CDR2: MDHEN, SYDVKM. V was trimmed by 4 bases and J by 4 bases, leaving 16 bases between them. The CDR3 DNA reads as TGTGCCAGCAGTTACGCCCTGGGCGGAACCTATGGCTACACCTTC. Encoded protein: CASSYALGGTYGYTF.

The rearrangement joins TRBV15 to TRBJ1-5; TRBD1 matches at 9 bases. The CDR3 totals 14 residues. Germline CDR1 and CDR2: LNHNV and YYDKDF (reference sequence). V dropped 4 bases and J dropped 5; count of bases not matched to a gene: 3. CDR3 in DNA: TGTGCCACCAGCACTTGGACAGGGGATCAGCCCCAGCATTTT. It encodes CATSTWTGDQPQHF.

The CDR3 loop reads CASSSGLAGEEEQYF. CDR3 nucleotide sequence: TGCGCCAGCAGCTCTGGACTAGCGGGAGAGGAAGAGCAGTACTTC. The V and J genes are TRBV5-1 and TRBJ2-7; TRBD2 aligns across 13 bases. J lost 7 bases, V lost 3 bases, and 7 bases had no gene match. CDR3 length equals 15 residues. CDR1 and CDR2 from the germline V gene are SGHRS and YFSETQ.

The chain has TRBV6-4 and TRBJ1-1; perhaps TRBD1 as D (6 bases). V shed 4 bases and J shed 8 bases, with 14 bases lying between them. Looked up from germline, CDR1 is MRHNA and CDR2 is SNTAGT. The CDR3 is made up of 13 amino acids. CDR3 region: CASSVTRDREAFF. The CDR3 DNA reads TGTGCCAGCAGTGTCACACGCGACAGGGAAGCTTTCTTT.

The genes are TRBV18 and TRBJ2-1, with a weak D call TRBD2 (5 bases). Per germline, CDR1 KGHSH and CDR2 LQKENI. There are 16 residues in the CDR3. V was clipped by 0 bases and J by 1 base, with 10 bases between them. In nucleotides, the CDR3 is TGTGCCAGCTCACCACCGGCTAGCTCGTCCTACAATGAGCAGTTCTTC. Amino acid sequence: CASSPPASSSYNEQFF.